Listed below are T cell receptor beta chains from one sample, sequenced in a study of cytomegalovirus exposure and HLA in healthy donors. Data came from immunoSEQ multiplex PCR; TCRdb stores just in-frame clones and leaves some out. This table holds tens of thousands of clones, around 85% found once. The material sequenced was PBMCs. The receptors shown here come from a man under 40 in good health and CMV-seronegative. Each CDR3 is given with its conserved first and last residue.

J gene	V gene	CDR3 protein
TRBJ1-6	TRBV30	CASQEESGSPLHF
TRBJ1-5	TRBV19	CASSIPRRGSSNQPQHF
TRBJ2-7	TRBV28	CASSLLTGDLPYEQYF
TRBJ1-5	TRBV19	CASSTRDRGLNNQPQHF
TRBJ1-6	TRBV28	CASSRTTDSYNSPLHF
TRBJ1-4	TRBV19	CASSERGGREKLFF
TRBJ1-1	TRBV4-2	CASSQGAVEAFF
TRBJ2-1	TRBV19	CASGQGYNEQFF
TRBJ1-1	TRBV7-9	CASSLLKTGGVNTEAFF
TRBJ2-3	TRBV9	CASSVASSGSGRADTQYF
TRBJ1-2	TRBV6-1	CASSELVNRGVNGYTF
TRBJ2-2	TRBV29-1	CSVDTNTGELFF
TRBJ2-3	TRBV5-1	CASSSLAGVEVTQYF
TRBJ1-2	TRBV4-2	CASSQDWGGGYTF
TRBJ2-1	TRBV2	CAIASEVGGPYNEQFF